Below are 22 T cell receptor beta chains sequenced from a single sample in a study of patients and donors after allogeneic stem cell transplantation. TCRdb re-analysed the RT-PCR reads in MiXCR, keeping a single row per CDR3 protein. Among 90,000 to 130,000 distinct CDR3 sequences listed, 35% were seen once. Material: blood, either unsorted or a sorted T cell fraction (not recorded which). These receptors all come from a human donor who was either an allogeneic HSCT recipient or a stem cell or donor lymphocyte infusion donor (not recorded which). It is not recorded whose cells these are; they may come from a transplant donor.

The chain carries TRBV20-1 and TRBJ2-7; the match to TRBD2 covers 11 bases. Germline-derived CDR1 and CDR2 are DFQATT and SNEGSKA (reference sequence). The CDR3 runs 14 residues. Trimming took 2 bases from V and 6 from J; bases not matched to a gene: 6. The CDR3 is CSARYGLAGREQYF. The CDR3 DNA reads as TGCAGTGCTAGATATGGACTAGCGGGCCGCGAGCAGTACTTC.

The V call is TRBV5-1, the J call TRBJ2-3, with D tentatively TRBD1 or TRBD2 (5 bases each). CDR3 size: 14 residues. The V end lost 4 bases, the J end lost 4 bases, and 13 bases lay between the germline ends. CDR1 is SGHRS, CDR2 YFSETQ, per germline. CDR3 bases: TGCGCCAGCAGCCCAGCCGGGACCTCAGATACGCAGTATTTT. Translation gives CASSPAGTSDTQYF.

This clonotype was detected only a few times. The chain has TRBV12-3 or TRBV12-4 and TRBJ1-4; tentatively, D is TRBD1 (5 bases). V was pared by 7 bases and J by 5 bases, with 17 bases between. CDR3 length: 15 residues. DNA of the CDR3: TGTGCCAGCAAGGCTACTGTACGACAGAATGAAAAACTGTTTTTT. This sequence encodes CASKATVRQNEKLFF.

This clonotype was counted at least ten times. This chain connects TRBV6-5 to TRBJ1-1; D is possibly TRBD1 (6 bases). There are 14 residues in the CDR3. Germline CDR1 reads MNHEY; CDR2 reads SVGAGI. Trimming left V 4 bases short and J 4 bases short, with 13 bases between. The CDR3 DNA sequence: TGTGCCAGCAGTTTACAACAGGGTATCACTGAAGCTTTCTTT. This translates into CASSLQQGITEAFF.

A few counts support this clonotype. V is TRBV7-8 and J is TRBJ1-4; TRBD1 matches 7 bases. CDR1 and CDR2 from the germline V gene are SGHVS and FQNEAQ. The CDR3 runs to 17 residues. J gave up 5 bases and V 7 bases, and 16 bases lay outside the gene matches. CDR3: CASKPATGPRGNEKLFF. The CDR3 nucleotides are TGTGCCAGCAAGCCTGCGACAGGGCCCCGGGGGAATGAAAAACTGTTTTTT.

This clonotype came up once. V gene TRBV29-1 combines with J gene TRBJ2-5, with TRBD1 matching over 9 bases. V was pared by 4 bases and J by 5 bases, with 11 bases of the junction left unmatched. In germline, CDR1 is SQVTM, CDR2 ANQGSEA. The CDR3 spans 15 residues. The CDR3 DNA reads as TGCAGCGTTGCCACTCGGGACAGGGTAACGGAGACCCAGTACTTC. Its translation is CSVATRDRVTETQYF.

This clonotype has a handful of counts. One end of the junction does not line up with germline, which may come from a read error. The chain recombines TRBV7-2 with TRBJ1-2; D uncertain. The V gene's germline CDR1 is SGHTA and CDR2 FQGNSA. The CDR3 is 15 residues long. The CDR3 loop reads CASSFGRLKSYGFTF. The CDR3 coding sequence is TGTGCCAGCAGCTTTGGGCGGCTGAAATCCTATGGCTTCACCTTC.

This clonotype has more than one count but fewer than ten. CDR3 residues: CASSPGGGGELFF. The CDR3 bases are TGTGCCAGCAGCCCGGGCGGTGGCGGGGAGCTGTTTTTT. The chain links TRBV28 to TRBJ2-2, with no clear D. Trimming shortened V by 6 bases and J by 7 bases, and 12 bases separated the two germline ends. CDR1 and CDR2 from the germline V gene are MDHEN and SYDVKM. The CDR3 is 13 residues long.

The chain joins TRBV4-3 to TRBJ2-3, with unresolved D. CDR3 length: 16 amino acids. Deletions cut 0 bases from V and 4 bases from J, with 14 bases between. CDR1 and CDR2 from the germline V gene are LGHNA and YSLEER. The CDR3 sequence is CASSQELDPRPDTQYF. The CDR3 bases are TGCGCCAGCAGCCAAGAGCTAGATCCCCGTCCAGATACGCAGTATTTT.

This sequence joins TRBV4-2 and TRBJ2-7; D not resolved. The germline gives CDR1 LGHNA, CDR2 YNFKEQ. CDR3 length: 14 residues. The germline V and J ends were trimmed by 2 bases and 2 bases, with 10 bases remaining between them. The CDR3 DNA is TGTGCCAGCAGCCAACTTACAAGTACCTACGAGCAGTACTTC. Translated: CASSQLTSTYEQYF.

The chain uses TRBV7-7 and TRBJ2-2; no clear D gene. The CDR3 has 15 amino acids. The V gene's germline CDR1 is SSHAT and CDR2 FNYEAQ (reference sequence). V lost 5 bases, J lost 4 bases, and 14 bases lay in between. The CDR3 protein is CASSPRNIPTGELFF. CDR3 nucleotide sequence: TGTGCCAGCAGCCCGCGAAACATCCCCACCGGGGAGCTGTTTTTT.

V usage is TRBV28 and J usage is TRBJ1-5; D possibly corresponds to TRBD1 (6 bases). The V gene's germline CDR1 is MDHEN and CDR2 SYDVKM. Trimming took off 6 bases at V and 5 bases at J, with 14 bases between the two ends. This CDR3 is built from 14 residues. CDR3 loop: CASSFDRPDQPQHF. The CDR3 bases are TGTGCCAGCAGCTTCGACAGGCCAGATCAGCCCCAGCATTTT. The complete variable domain, with remaining parts taken from reference TRBV28 and TRBJ1-5, reads DVKVTQSSRYLVKRTGEKVFLECVQDMDHENMFWYRQDPGLGLRLIYFSYDVKMKEKGDIPEGYSVSREKKERFSLILESASTNQTSMYLCASSFDRPDQPQHFGDGTRLSIL.

V gene TRBV29-1 combines with J gene TRBJ2-5; weak D call: TRBD2 (5 bases). Germline assignment: CDR1 SQVTM and CDR2 ANQGSEA. V lost 6 bases and J lost 5, with 13 bases in between. The CDR3 contains 12 residues. The CDR3 sequence: CSVGRTGETQYF. In DNA form, the CDR3 reads TGCAGCGTGGGCCGGACTGGGGAGACCCAGTACTTC.

This clonotype was counted a few times. This sequence joins TRBV5-1 and TRBJ2-1; TRBD2 matches 9 bases. V lost 4 bases, J lost 6 bases, and 14 bases stayed unmatched. In germline, CDR1 is SGHRS, CDR2 YFSETQ. There are 17 residues in the CDR3. The CDR3 region has the DNA TGCGCCAGCAGCGCCGGCCTTCTAGCGGGAAGGATCAATGAGCAGTTCTTC. As protein: CASSAGLLAGRINEQFF.

The chain's CDR3 is CASSSIAGGPYEQYF. The CDR3 coding sequence is TGTGCCAGCAGCTCAATAGCGGGAGGGCCCTACGAGCAGTACTTC. The chain carries TRBV7-2 and TRBJ2-7; TRBD2 agrees at 11 bases. Germline CDR1 and CDR2: SGHTA and FQGNSA. The CDR3 spans 15 residues. Unmatched junction bases numbered 4, after V lost 4 bases and J lost 2 bases. Full variable domain (outside the CDR3, taken from reference TRBV7-2 and TRBJ2-7): GAGVSQSPSNKVTEKGKDVELRCDPISGHTALYWYRQSLGQGLEFLIYFQGNSAPDKSGLPSDRFSAERTGGSVSTLTIQRTQQEDSAVYLCASSSIAGGPYEQYFGPGTRLTVT.

V and J are TRBV28 and TRBJ1-5; no clear D. The ends were cut back, 11 bases at V and 2 bases at J, with 13 bases in the middle. Germline V lookup: CDR1 MDHEN, CDR2 SYDVKM. The CDR3 is 13 amino acids. Here the CDR3 DNA reads TGTGCCCTTAAGGGTGGGGGCAATCAGCCCCAGCATTTT. Amino acid sequence: CALKGGGNQPQHF.

The chain links TRBV28 to TRBJ2-5; D is unclear. The CDR3 totals 15 residues. From germline, CDR1 is MDHEN and CDR2 SYDVKM. Trimming left V 3 bases short and J 1 base short, with 12 bases between. The CDR3 DNA sequence: TGTGCCAGCAGTTTCGACGTATTGGCCCAAGAGACCCAGTACTTC. It encodes CASSFDVLAQETQYF.

This rearrangement joins TRBV14 to TRBJ2-3; 9 bases are a match to TRBD2. Germline loops: CDR1 SGHDN, CDR2 FVKESK. This CDR3 comprises 16 residues. The ends lost 0 bases at V and 1 base at J; junction bases unmatched: 2. The CDR3 DNA reads as TGTGCCAGCAGCCAAGATAGACTAGCGGGCACAGATACGCAGTATTTT. Its translation is CASSQDRLAGTDTQYF. Looking up the rest from reference TRBV14 and TRBJ2-3 gives the full variable domain: EAGVTQFPSHSVIEKGQTVTLRCDPISGHDNLYWYRRVMGKEIKFLLHFVKESKQDESGMPNNRFLAERTGGTYSTLKVQPAELEDSGVYFCASSQDRLAGTDTQYFGPGTRLTVL.

This clonotype showed up just a few times. The rearrangement joins TRBV7-9 to TRBJ1-1, with a possible D match to TRBD1 (6 bases). The CDR3 covers 15 residues. The germline V and J ends were trimmed by 5 bases and 0 bases, with 13 bases remaining between them. Germline V gives CDR1 SEHNR, CDR2 FQNEAQ (reference sequence). The CDR3 spells CASSRNRALNTEAFF. In nucleotides, the CDR3 is TGTGCCAGCAGCCGTAACAGGGCCCTGAACACTGAAGCTTTCTTT.

CDR3 amino acids: CASSQDSRHQGYTF. The CDR3 DNA reads as TGTGCCAGCAGCCAAGATTCACGACACCAGGGCTACACCTTC. The chain combines TRBV14 with TRBJ1-2; D remains unclear. This CDR3 spans 14 amino acids. Germline CDR1 and CDR2: SGHDN and FVKESK. Trimming pared 0 bases from V and 8 bases from J, leaving 13 bases between.

The V and J genes are TRBV6-1 and TRBJ2-1, with D possibly matching TRBD1 (5 bases). The CDR3 length is 15 residues. Germline CDR1 MNHNS, CDR2 SASEGT. The ends were cut back, 3 bases at V and 1 base at J, with 10 bases in the middle. In nucleotides, the CDR3 is TGTGCCAGCAGTGATCAGGGATTGTCCTACAATGAGCAGTTCTTC. Amino acids: CASSDQGLSYNEQFF.

This clonotype appeared a single time. One end of the junction varies from germline; a read error may be responsible. The V and J genes are TRBV10-3 and TRBJ1-1; D might be TRBD1 (5 bases). The germline CDR1 and CDR2 sequences are ENHRY and SYGVKD. This CDR3 comprises 11 residues. The CDR3: CTIRENTEAFF. CDR3 DNA sequence: TGTACCATCAGGGAGAACACTGAAGCTTTCTTT.